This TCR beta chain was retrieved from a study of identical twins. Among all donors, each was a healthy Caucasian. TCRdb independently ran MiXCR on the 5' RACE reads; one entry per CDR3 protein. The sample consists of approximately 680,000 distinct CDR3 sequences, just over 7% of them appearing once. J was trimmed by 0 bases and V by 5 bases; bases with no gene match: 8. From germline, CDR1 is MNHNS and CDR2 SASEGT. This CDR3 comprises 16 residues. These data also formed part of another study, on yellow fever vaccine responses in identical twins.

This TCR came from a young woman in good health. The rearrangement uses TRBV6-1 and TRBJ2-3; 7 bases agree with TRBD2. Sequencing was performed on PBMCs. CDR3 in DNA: TGTGCCAGCAGTAGAACAGCGGGACCAAGCACAGATACGCAGTATTTT. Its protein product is CASSRTAGPSTDTQYF.